This TCR beta chain was obtained from a study of T cell responses to AZD1222 COVID-19 vaccine. Study-wide context: Second-dose groups at about 4 or about 12 weeks were pooled. Overall study results and limits: Researchers took repertoire samples only after the peak T cell response had come. The donors showed a predominance of white British ancestry and of females, with possible underestimation of clonal diversity. Only a handful of AZD1222 recipients tested seropositive at baseline.

As for this clone: What it binds is not known.

Libraries were prepared by immunoSEQ multiplex PCR; TCRdb keeps only in-frame clonotypes and omits some of them. The sample includes about 110,000 clones, about nine tenths seen only once; the top ten take 1.5% to 2%. The sequence derives from an adult in good health. The material sequenced was peripheral blood, taken on day 0 of AZD1222 vaccination.

CDR3 residues: CASRVGLNNQPQHF. Here the CDR3 DNA reads TGTGCCAGCAGGGTTGGACTTAACAATCAGCCCCAGCATTTT. This chain connects TRBV6-5 to TRBJ1-5; D uncertain. In germline, CDR1 is MNHEY, CDR2 SVGAGI. The CDR3 has 14 residues. Trimming pared 6 bases from V and 3 bases from J, leaving 12 bases between.